This T cell receptor (beta chain) was documented in a study of cytomegalovirus exposure and HLA in healthy donors. General study findings and limits: Cytomegalovirus status, reportedly, was diagnosed with high specificity and sensitivity by the classifier. The study recorded about 150 TCR beta chains that were cytomegalovirus-associated. A highly shared variant cluster was judged a likely technical artifact.

The V gene lost 3 bases and the J gene lost 1 base, with 9 bases spanning the gap. This CDR3 spans 14 amino acids. Germline CDR1 and CDR2: MGHRA and YSYEKL. To note about this clone: The antigen remains unidentified.

The PCR had 60 Vbeta and 13 Jbeta primers. Method: immunoSEQ multiplex PCR; TCRdb's copy keeps in-frame clones and lacks some. The data hold over 75,000 clones, with around 10% observed a single time. Sequencing was done on a sample of PBMCs. The clonotype comes from a man aged 50-60 years in good health and CMV-seropositive. The V and J genes are TRBV4-1 and TRBJ1-1; no clear D. CDR3 in amino acids: CASSQSLRNTEAFF. The CDR3 region has the DNA TGCGCCAGCAGCCAGAGTCTGAGGAACACTGAAGCTTTCTTT.